This T cell receptor (beta chain) was identified during a study of cytomegalovirus exposure and HLA in healthy donors. General study results and limits: Serostatus for CMV was the only available immune exposure information. DRB1 had the most TCR associations and HLA-C the fewest, a later analysis found, with rates varying by HLA locus. A previous analysis found most TCR beta V segments productive roughly 87% or roughly 30% of the time.

Comment on this clone: Antigen specificity is unknown.

The PCR had 60 Vbeta and 13 Jbeta primers. Sequencing used immunoSEQ multiplex PCR; TCRdb keeps in-frame clones, though not all of them. The sample yields some 160,000 clones, 80% to 90% seen once. The CDR3 length is 13 residues. Trimming took off 7 bases at V and 3 bases at J, with 11 bases between the two ends. CDR1 and CDR2 from the germline V gene are ENHRY and SYGVKD. V gene TRBV10-3 combines with J gene TRBJ2-3; the D gene is possibly TRBD1 (5 bases). The TCR comes from a woman in her 40s in good health and CMV-seropositive. The sequencing sample was made of PBMCs. As DNA, the CDR3 is TGTGCCATCACCCAGGGTTTAACAGATACGCAGTATTTT. Amino acid sequence: CAITQGLTDTQYF.